This entry lists 17 T cell receptor beta chains sequenced from one sample in a study of graft-versus-host responses after intestinal transplantation. Plated together were approximately 200,000 CFSE-labeled responder cells and approximately 200,000 irradiated, violet-dye-labeled stimulator cells. Assay used: immunoSEQ multiplex PCR; TCRdb lists only in-frame clones, some missing. The sample shows roughly 17,000 clones, approximately 39% of them seen only once. The sequencing here drew on alloreactive CD8+ T cells from a mixed lymphocyte reaction culture, taken before intestinal transplant. Subset here: CFSE-low proliferating T cells sorted from approximately six-day pre-transplant mixed lymphocyte reaction (GvH or HvG direction). Receptor source: a human patient who received an intestinal transplant.

The chain couples TRBV6-5 to TRBJ2-1, with D possibly matching TRBD1 (6 bases). V gave up 8 bases and J gave up 4 bases, with 18 bases separating them. Germline-derived CDR1 and CDR2 are MNHEY and SVGAGI. The CDR3 runs to 15 residues. This chain's CDR3 is CASFPETGNYNEQFF. In DNA, the CDR3 is TGTGCCAGCTTCCCCGAGACAGGAAATTACAATGAGCAGTTCTTC.

J is TRBJ2-1 and V is TRBV29-1; D remains ambiguous. CDR3 length equals 15 residues. Germline lookup yields CDR1 SQVTM and CDR2 ANQGSEA. Trimming cost V 4 bases and J 0 bases, with 13 bases left between them. DNA for the CDR3: TGCAGCGTTGTCTTCCAGGTCATCTCCTACAATGAGCAGTTCTTC. It encodes CSVVFQVISYNEQFF.

This clone occurred a few times. V usage is TRBV10-3 and J usage is TRBJ2-7, with D possibly being TRBD2 (5 bases). The V gene's germline CDR1 is ENHRY and CDR2 SYGVKD. CDR3 size: 12 residues. V was cut by 9 bases and J by 1 base, with 10 bases left in between. The CDR3 DNA follows: TGTGCCATATCGCGGGTATCCTACGAGCAGTACTTC. It codes for CAISRVSYEQYF.

This clone is medium-sized. J is TRBJ2-1 and V is TRBV11-3; D is undetermined. Germline values: CDR1 SGHNT, CDR2 YENEEA. Trimming shortened V by 1 base and J by 0 bases, and 4 bases separated the two germline ends. The CDR3 contains 14 residues. CDR3 amino acids: CASSLAGSYNEQFF. CDR3 bases: TGTGCCAGCAGCTTAGCGGGCTCCTACAATGAGCAGTTCTTC.

A few counts support this clone. This sequence joins TRBV6-6 and TRBJ2-3, with 7 bases aligning to TRBD2. This CDR3 has 15 amino acids. Germline trimming cut 6 bases from V and 1 base from J; bases unmatched to any gene: 7. Germline CDR1 and CDR2: MNHNY and SVGAGI (reference sequence). The CDR3 DNA sequence: TGTGCCAGCAGGGGCCGGGGAGGGGGCACAGATACGCAGTATTTT. The encoded protein is CASRGRGGGTDTQYF.

This chain connects TRBV2 to TRBJ2-7, with D possibly matching TRBD2 (7 bases). V was cut by 10 bases and J by 1 base, with 14 bases left in between. Germline V lookup: CDR1 SNHLY, CDR2 FYNNEI. CDR3 length equals 13 residues. The CDR3 protein is CAIRGGVSYEQYF. CDR3 nucleotide sequence: TGTGCCATCAGGGGAGGGGTATCCTACGAGCAGTACTTC.

V is TRBV5-6 and J is TRBJ2-1; TRBD2 matches at 7 bases. J lost 4 bases, V lost 5 bases, and 12 bases had no gene match. Germline CDR1 and CDR2: SGHDT and YYEEEE. This CDR3 is built from 16 residues. The CDR3 is CASSPTGLEGYNEQFF. DNA for the CDR3: TGTGCCAGCAGTCCTACCGGACTAGAAGGTTACAATGAGCAGTTCTTC.

Regarding this clone: The sample carries other DNA sequences with the same CDR3. The chain is built from TRBV18 and TRBJ1-1; TRBD1 agrees at 7 bases. The V segment lost 3 bases and the J segment 11 bases; nucleotides outside the gene matches: 12. This CDR3 contains 14 residues. Germline V CDR1 and CDR2: KGHSH, LQKENI. The CDR3 bases are TGTGCCAGCTCACCTCTCAGGAGGGGGCGGAGGGCTTTCTTT. This gives the protein CASSPLRRGRRAFF. The full variable domain, its missing parts supplied by reference TRBV18 and TRBJ1-1, is NAGVMQNPRHLVRRRGQEARLRCSPMKGHSHVYWYRQLPEEGLKFMVYLQKENIIDESGMPKERFSAEFPKEGPSILRIQQVVRGDSAAYFCASSPLRRGRRAFFGQGTRLTVV.

The chain employs TRBV4-1 and TRBJ2-7; 7 bases agree with TRBD2. Germline trimming cut 4 bases from V and 1 base from J; bases unmatched to any gene: 7. Looked up from germline, CDR1 is MGHRA and CDR2 is YSYEKL. The length of the CDR3 is 15 residues. The CDR3 DNA reads as TGCGCCAGCAGCCGGGGGAGGGCATTGTCCTACGAGCAGTACTTC. Amino acids: CASSRGRALSYEQYF.

The J gene is TRBJ1-1, the V gene TRBV18, with D possibly being TRBD1 (5 bases). The CDR3 covers 16 residues. Germline CDR1 KGHSH, CDR2 LQKENI. V was pared by 4 bases and J by 2 bases, with 17 bases between. The CDR3 nucleotides are TGTGCCAGCTCACGGCCGGCGTTTGACAGTAACACTGAAGCTTTCTTT. Its translation: CASSRPAFDSNTEAFF.

The J gene is TRBJ1-6, the V gene TRBV4-1; D not certain. Trimming took off 5 bases at V and 9 bases at J, with 17 bases between the two ends. The CDR3 runs to 15 residues. Germline V gene sequence: CDR1 MGHRA, CDR2 YSYEKL. The CDR3 bases are TGCGCCAGCAGCTACCGACTGGTTGAGGGTTCACCCCTCCACTTT. It codes for CASSYRLVEGSPLHF.

This clone has just a few counts. The chain uses TRBV30 and TRBJ2-3; TRBD2 agrees at 13 bases. Germline lookup yields CDR1 GTSNPN and CDR2 SVGIG (reference sequence). V was pared by 2 bases and J by 1 base, with 12 bases of the junction left unmatched. The CDR3 is 19 amino acids. CDR3 sequence reads: CAWSSGLAGTDTRTDTQYF. The CDR3 region has the DNA TGTGCCTGGAGTTCGGGACTAGCGGGAACCGATACCCGCACAGATACGCAGTATTTT.

CDR3 bases: TGTGCCAGCATCCCGGGACACTGGTACAATGAGCAGTTCTTC. It translates to CASIPGHWYNEQFF. This chain uses TRBV6-5 with TRBJ2-1, with a tentative D call TRBD1 (6 bases). Germline-derived CDR1 and CDR2 are MNHEY and SVGAGI. Trimming pared 7 bases from V and 4 bases from J, leaving 14 bases between. CDR3 length: 14 residues.

This clone was picked up a small number of times. The genes are TRBV7-9 and TRBJ1-2; no clear D gene. Per germline, CDR1 SEHNR and CDR2 FQNEAQ (reference sequence). The ends were cut back, 5 bases at V and 2 bases at J, with 12 bases in the middle. This CDR3 contains 14 residues. The CDR3 protein is CASSQEMRNYGYTF. The CDR3 bases are TGTGCCAGCAGCCAAGAGATGAGGAACTATGGCTACACCTTC.

The V and J genes are TRBV11-3 and TRBJ2-7; D is ambiguous. Per the germline V gene, CDR1 is SGHNT and CDR2 is YENEEA. The CDR3 contains 13 residues. Trimming removed 3 bases at V and 3 bases at J, with 9 bases between. The CDR3 nucleotides read TGTGCCAGCAGCTTGGGCCTCCACTACGAGCAGTACTTC. Amino acid sequence: CASSLGLHYEQYF.

J is TRBJ2-7 and V is TRBV18, with D uncertain. CDR1 is KGHSH and CDR2 is LQKENI in the germline V gene. The ends were cut back, 3 bases at V and 4 bases at J, with 13 bases in the middle. This CDR3 region has 14 residues. CDR3 sequence (DNA): TGTGCCAGCTCACCGTTCAACCACGGTTACGAGCAGTACTTC. Protein: CASSPFNHGYEQYF. The full variable domain, in which reference TRBV18 and TRBJ2-7 provide the parts outside the CDR3, is NAGVMQNPRHLVRRRGQEARLRCSPMKGHSHVYWYRQLPEEGLKFMVYLQKENIIDESGMPKERFSAEFPKEGPSILRIQQVVRGDSAAYFCASSPFNHGYEQYFGPGTRLTVT.

This chain uses TRBV9 with TRBJ2-7; D remains ambiguous. Germline CDR1 is SGDLS and CDR2 is YYNGEE. This CDR3 region has 15 residues. Trimming cost V 0 bases and J 5 bases, with 15 bases left between them. The CDR3 sequence: CASSVGVSEYDEQYF. CDR3 sequence (DNA): TGTGCCAGCAGCGTAGGGGTCTCGGAATACGACGAGCAGTACTTC.